A single sample gave rise to the 25 T cell receptor beta chains below, sequenced in a study of blood T cell repertoires in COVID-19. Assay used: immunoSEQ multiplex PCR; TCRdb lists only in-frame clones, some missing. The data show more than 120,000 clones, roughly 84% seen once. Sequences were obtained from peripheral blood. All receptors come from a human donor in a cohort sampled during active COVID-19.

This chain uses TRBV5-4 with TRBJ2-7, with D perhaps matching TRBD1 (5 bases). The CDR3 covers 13 residues. Germline V gene sequence: CDR1 SGHNT, CDR2 YYREEE (reference sequence). V was trimmed by 5 bases and J by 2 bases, leaving 11 bases between them. CDR3 residues: CASSTEQAYEQYF. CDR3 nucleotides: TGTGCCAGCAGTACCGAACAGGCCTACGAGCAGTACTTC.

The chain combines TRBV7-2 with TRBJ2-1, with D perhaps TRBD2 (6 bases). CDR1 and CDR2 from the germline V gene are SGHTA and FQGNSA. There are 13 residues in the CDR3. V shed 8 bases and J shed 8 bases, with 16 bases lying between them. The DNA of the CDR3 is TGTGCCAGCTGCTGGGGGGTGAGGGATGAGCAGTTCTTC. This encodes CASCWGVRDEQFF.

The gene calls are TRBV21-1 and TRBJ1-1. TRBV21-1 is a pseudogene locus. CDR3 length: 14 residues. CDR3 coding DNA: TGTGCCAGCAGCATAGACCACCGGGGAACTGAAGCTTTCTTT. This sequence encodes CASSIDHRGTEAFF.

This clone is a singleton in its sample. This chain links TRBV7-6 with TRBJ2-7; 7 nucleotides line up with TRBD2. From germline, CDR1 is SGHVS and CDR2 FNYEAQ. The CDR3 has 17 amino acids. After removal of 2 bases from V and 5 bases from J, the junction contained 15 bases not matched to a gene. CDR3 in DNA: TGTGCCAGCAGCTTACCAAAGGCACACCCCGGGGGGAACGAGCAGTACTTC. It is translated as CASSLPKAHPGGNEQYF.

V and J are TRBV5-1 and TRBJ2-1; TRBD2 agrees at 13 bases. V was clipped by 2 bases and J by 4 bases; unmatched bases: 9. Germline V gives CDR1 SGHRS, CDR2 YFSETQ. This CDR3 has 18 amino acids. For the CDR3, the DNA is TGCGCCAGCAGCTTCACTAGCGGGAGGGCCCTGGATTACAATGAGCAGTTCTTC. Translation gives CASSFTSGRALDYNEQFF.

This chain links TRBV19 with TRBJ2-7; 9 bases agree with TRBD1. Germline-derived CDR1 and CDR2 are LNHDA and SQIVND (reference sequence). The ends lost 10 bases at V and 7 bases at J; junction bases unmatched: 11. The length of the CDR3 is 13 residues. CDR3 amino acids: CANRDRDHREQYV. CDR3 bases: TGTGCCAATAGGGACAGGGACCATCGGGAGCAGTACGTC.

The V and J genes are TRBV15 and TRBJ1-5; 7 bases agree with TRBD1. CDR3 length equals 16 residues. Trimming removed 0 bases from V and 2 bases from J; junction bases left unmatched: 4. The V gene's germline CDR1 is LNHNV and CDR2 YYDKDF (reference sequence). The CDR3 loop is CATSRDRDSRNQPQHF. The CDR3, as DNA: TGTGCCACCAGCAGAGATCGGGACAGCCGCAATCAGCCCCAGCATTTT.

J is TRBJ1-5 and V is TRBV5-1; 9 bases are a match to TRBD1. CDR3 length equals 14 residues. CDR1 is SGHRS and CDR2 is YFSETQ in the germline V gene. The V segment lost 1 base and the J segment 5 bases; nucleotides outside the gene matches: 1. CDR3 sequence reads: CASSLTGGDQPQHF. The CDR3 coding sequence is TGCGCCAGCAGCTTGACAGGGGGCGATCAGCCCCAGCATTTT.

The chain couples TRBV19 to TRBJ1-2; weak D call: TRBD1 (5 bases). The CDR3 is 11 amino acids. Germline loops: CDR1 LNHDA, CDR2 SQIVND (reference sequence). With 4 bases removed from V and 7 bases from J, the gap between germline ends came to 7 bases. The CDR3 loop is CASSSRVGYTF. As DNA, the CDR3 is TGTGCCAGTAGTAGCAGGGTTGGCTACACCTTC.

Only a few counts were recorded for this clone. J is TRBJ2-3 and V is TRBV19; maybe TRBD1 (5 bases). V lost 5 bases and J 2 bases, leaving 11 bases between the germline ends. The CDR3 sequence is 14 residues long. Germline V gene data show CDR1 as LNHDA and CDR2 as SQIVND (reference sequence). The CDR3 DNA follows: TGTGCCAGTAGTCCAGGGCCCTACACAGATACGCAGTATTTT. It specifies CASSPGPYTDTQYF.

This chain uses TRBV5-1 with TRBJ2-3, with 8 bases lining up with TRBD1. Germline CDR1 and CDR2: SGHRS and YFSETQ. J gave up 0 bases and V 2 bases, and 2 bases lay outside the gene matches. This CDR3 spans 15 amino acids. CDR3 coding DNA: TGCGCCAGCAGCTTAGGACAGGGAAGCACAGATACGCAGTATTTT. Translating it yields CASSLGQGSTDTQYF.

The rearrangement joins TRBV27 to TRBJ1-1; D possibly corresponds to TRBD1 (6 bases). Germline-derived CDR1 and CDR2 are MNHEY and SMNVEV (reference sequence). The CDR3 runs 14 residues. The ends were cut back, 5 bases at V and 4 bases at J, with 14 bases in the middle. CDR3 sequence: CASSQQGRGTEAFF. The CDR3, as DNA: TGTGCCAGCAGTCAACAGGGTCGGGGCACTGAAGCTTTCTTT.

The V and J genes are TRBV11-2 and TRBJ2-7; 14 bases align to TRBD2. CDR1 and CDR2 (germline): SGHAT, FQNNGV. CDR3 length: 14 amino acids. The V segment lost 2 bases and the J segment 10 bases; nucleotides outside the gene matches: 4. CDR3 sequence (DNA): TGTGCCAGCAGCTTAAAGGGACTAGCGGGGGAACAGTACTTC. Amino acid sequence: CASSLKGLAGEQYF.

The CDR3, as DNA: TGTGCCAGCAGTCGAGGGACAGGCCTACAGACCGGGGAGCTGTTTTTT. This encodes CASSRGTGLQTGELFF. The V call is TRBV27, the J call TRBJ2-2; 8 nucleotides match TRBD1. This CDR3 is 16 amino acids long. Per germline, CDR1 MNHEY and CDR2 SMNVEV (reference sequence). The ends lost 5 bases at V and 5 bases at J; junction bases unmatched: 10.

The J gene is TRBJ1-4, the V gene TRBV7-9; the D gene is possibly TRBD1 (6 bases). The CDR3 sequence is 15 residues long. The germline CDR1 and CDR2 sequences are SEHNR and FQNEAQ (reference sequence). V was clipped by 5 bases and J by 0 bases, with 10 bases between them. The CDR3 is CASSATGATNEKLFF. The CDR3 region has the DNA TGTGCCAGCAGCGCGACAGGAGCAACTAATGAAAAACTGTTTTTT.

J is TRBJ1-3 and V is TRBV7-9, with 9 bases lining up with TRBD1. CDR1 and CDR2 from the germline V gene are SEHNR and FQNEAQ (reference sequence). Trimming took 8 bases from V and 0 from J; bases not matched to a gene: 14. The CDR3 is 18 residues long. In DNA form, the CDR3 reads TGTGCCAGCGGCGGTGGGACAGGGTCTAGTTCCTCTGGAAACACCATATATTTT. It specifies CASGGGTGSSSSGNTIYF. Supplemented by reference TRBV7-9 and TRBJ1-3, the full variable domain reads DTGVSQNPRHKITKRGQNVTFRCDPISEHNRLYWYRQTLGQGPEFLTYFQNEAQLEKSRLLSDRFSAERPKGSFSTLEIQRTEQGDSAMYLCASGGGTGSSSSGNTIYFGEGSWLTVV.

V gene TRBV6-5 combines with J gene TRBJ2-2; 7 bases are a match to TRBD1. J gave up 3 bases and V 4 bases, and 8 bases lay outside the gene matches. CDR1 MNHEY and CDR2 SVGAGI come from the germline V gene. The CDR3 is made up of 16 amino acids. The CDR3 DNA is TGTGCCAGCAGTTCCGGGACAGATTACTACACCGGGGAGCTGTTTTTT. It specifies CASSSGTDYYTGELFF.

V and J are TRBV6-5 and TRBJ2-1, with 9 bases aligning to TRBD2. In germline, CDR1 is MNHEY, CDR2 SVGAGI. This CDR3 has 14 residues. V dropped 10 bases and J dropped 4; count of bases not matched to a gene: 8. Written as DNA, the CDR3 is TGTGCCACTTTACCGACTAGCGGTTACAATGAGCAGTTCTTC. Protein sequence: CATLPTSGYNEQFF.

The chain joins TRBV11-1 to TRBJ2-7, with 7 bases lining up with TRBD1. This CDR3 is built from 16 residues. The trim removed 1 base at V and 1 base at J, leaving 7 bases unmatched. Germline loops: CDR1 SGHAT, CDR2 FQDESV (reference sequence). The CDR3 protein is CASSLEPRGKSYEQYF. In DNA form, the CDR3 reads TGTGCCAGCAGCTTAGAGCCCAGGGGGAAGTCCTACGAGCAGTACTTC. The full variable domain, rest sourced from reference TRBV11-1 and TRBJ2-7, is EAEVAQSPRYKITEKSQAVAFWCDPISGHATLYWYRQILGQGPELLVQFQDESVVDDSQLPKDRFSAERLKGVDSTLKIQPAELGDSAMYLCASSLEPRGKSYEQYFGPGTRLTVT.

The gene calls are TRBV4-1 and TRBJ1-5; D is unclear. The CDR3 totals 16 residues. V dropped 0 bases and J dropped 5 bases, with 14 bases sitting between them. Germline CDR1 and CDR2: MGHRA and YSYEKL. For the CDR3, the DNA is TGCGCCAGCAGCCAAGAGGTGGCAAGGAGGGATCAGCCCCAGCATTTT. Translated, it gives CASSQEVARRDQPQHF.

The J gene is TRBJ1-2, the V gene TRBV9; maybe TRBD1 (6 bases). The CDR3 consists of 13 residues. Trimming shortened V by 6 bases and J by 7 bases, and 16 bases separated the two germline ends. CDR1 SGDLS and CDR2 YYNGEE come from the germline V gene. The CDR3 reads CASNLSNRVGYTF. For the CDR3, the DNA is TGTGCCAGCAATCTAAGCAACAGGGTTGGCTACACCTTC.

The chain joins TRBV3-1 (or the pseudogene TRBV3-2) to TRBJ1-2; 8 bases fit TRBD1. CDR3 length: 14 residues. Trimming cost V 3 bases and J 8 bases; bases outside gene matches: 8. Germline lookup yields CDR1 LGHDT and CDR2 YNNKEL (reference sequence). CDR3 protein: CASSQTDRASGYTF. The CDR3 DNA reads TGTGCCAGCAGCCAGACGGACAGGGCGTCCGGCTACACCTTC.

The chain links TRBV9 to TRBJ2-7; TRBD1 agrees at 8 bases. The CDR3 has 13 residues. J gave up 5 bases and V 5 bases, and 6 bases lay outside the gene matches. In germline, CDR1 is SGDLS, CDR2 YYNGEE. The DNA for the CDR3 is TGTGCCAGCAGTCCCGGACAGGGCAACGAGCAGTACTTC. Amino acid sequence: CASSPGQGNEQYF.

J is TRBJ1-5 and V is TRBV27, with D unclear. The CDR3 has 12 residues. V was pared by 5 bases and J by 3 bases, with 5 bases between. Germline loops: CDR1 MNHEY, CDR2 SMNVEV (reference sequence). The CDR3 loop is CASSPNNQPQHF. The CDR3 region has the DNA TGTGCCAGCAGTCCTAACAATCAGCCCCAGCATTTT.

This sequence joins TRBV30 and TRBJ2-3; 10 nucleotides match TRBD2. Germline CDR1 reads GTSNPN; CDR2 reads SVGIG (reference sequence). After removal of 3 bases from V and 4 bases from J, the junction contained 7 bases not matched to a gene. The CDR3 contains 15 residues. The CDR3 nucleotides are TGTGCCTGGAGGGCCCGGCTAGCGGGAGCAGATACGCAGTATTTT. Translating gives CAWRARLAGADTQYF. The full variable domain, rest sourced from reference TRBV30 and TRBJ2-3, is SQTIHQWPATLVQPVGSPLSLECTVEGTSNPNLYWYRQAAGRGLQLLFYSVGIGQISSEVPQNLSASRPQDRQFILSSKKLLLSDSGFYLCAWRARLAGADTQYFGPGTRLTVL.